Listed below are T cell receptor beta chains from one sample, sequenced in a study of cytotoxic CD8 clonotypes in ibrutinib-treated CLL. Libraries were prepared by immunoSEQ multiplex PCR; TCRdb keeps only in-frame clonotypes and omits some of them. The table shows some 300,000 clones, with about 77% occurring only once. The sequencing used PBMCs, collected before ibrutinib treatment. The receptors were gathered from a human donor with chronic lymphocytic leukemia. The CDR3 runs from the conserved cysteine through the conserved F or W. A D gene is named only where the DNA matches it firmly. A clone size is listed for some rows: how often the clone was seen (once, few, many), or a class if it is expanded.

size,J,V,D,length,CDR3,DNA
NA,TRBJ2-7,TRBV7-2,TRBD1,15,CASSSPGQGKYEQYF,TGTGCCAGCAGCTCCCCGGGACAGGGGAAATACGAGCAGTACTTC
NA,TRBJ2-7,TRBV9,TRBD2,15,CASSPTSGRIYEQYF,TGTGCCAGCAGCCCAACTAGCGGGAGGATCTACGAGCAGTACTTC
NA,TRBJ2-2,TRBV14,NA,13,CASSQVSPGELFF,TGTGCCAGCAGCCAAGTTAGTCCCGGGGAGCTGTTTTTT
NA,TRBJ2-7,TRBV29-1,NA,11,CSGLSGGEQYF,TGCAGCGGCCTTTCCGGGGGCGAGCAGTACTTC
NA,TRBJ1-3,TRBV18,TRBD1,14,CASSPDRDGNTIYF,TGTGCCAGCTCACCAGACAGGGATGGAAACACCATATATTTT
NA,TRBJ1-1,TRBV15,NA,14,CATSIKGLRSEAFF,TGTGCCACCAGCATTAAGGGTTTAAGGTCGGAAGCTTTCTTT
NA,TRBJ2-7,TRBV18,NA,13,CASSPPGLYEQYF,TGTGCCAGCTCACCACCGGGACTCTACGAGCAGTACTTC
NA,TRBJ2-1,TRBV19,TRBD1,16,CASSIRDRGSYNEQFF,TGTGCCAGTAGTATCCGGGACAGGGGCTCCTACAATGAGCAGTTCTTC
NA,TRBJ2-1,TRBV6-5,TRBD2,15,CASSYSIRGRVGQFF,TGTGCCAGCAGTTACTCGATCCGCGGGAGGGTCGGGCAGTTCTTC
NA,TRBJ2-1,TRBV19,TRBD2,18,CASSIRTSGSFSYNEQFF,TGTGCCAGTAGTATAAGGACTAGCGGGTCGTTCTCCTACAATGAGCAGTTCTTC
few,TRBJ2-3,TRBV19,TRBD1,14,CASSKDRGLDTQYF,TGTGCCAGTAGTAAGGACAGGGGGCTGGATACGCAGTATTTT
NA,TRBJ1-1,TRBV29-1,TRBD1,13,CSVEGQQNTEAFF,TGCAGCGTTGAGGGACAGCAAAACACTGAAGCTTTCTTT
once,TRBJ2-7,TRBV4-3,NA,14,CASSLGPSSYEQYF,TGCGCCAGCAGCCTAGGGCCGTCCTCCTACGAGCAGTACTTC
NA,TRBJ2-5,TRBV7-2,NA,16,CASSFYSGEPQETQYF,TGTGCCAGCAGCTTCTACTCGGGGGAGCCACAAGAGACCCAGTACTTC
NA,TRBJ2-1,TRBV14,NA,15,CASSQFSGSYNEQFF,TGTGCCAGCAGCCAATTTAGCGGCTCCTACAATGAGCAGTTCTTC
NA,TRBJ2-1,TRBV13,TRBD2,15,CASSVTSGPYNEQFF,TGTGCCAGCAGCGTCACTAGCGGGCCCTACAATGAGCAGTTCTTC
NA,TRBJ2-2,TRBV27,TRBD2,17,CASSFRFGGGDTGELFF,TGTGCCAGCAGTTTTCGGTTTGGGGGAGGGGACACCGGGGAGCTGTTTTTT
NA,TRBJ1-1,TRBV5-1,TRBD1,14,CASSPTGGRTEAFF,TGCGCCAGCAGCCCGACAGGGGGGAGAACTGAAGCTTTCTTT
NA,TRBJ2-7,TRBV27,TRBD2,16,CASSSRVAGVSYEQYF,TGTGCCAGCAGTTCCCGGGTAGCGGGAGTCTCCTACGAGCAGTACTTC
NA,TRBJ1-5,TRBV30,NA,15,CAWSKGPWGNQPQHF,TGTGCCTGGAGTAAGGGGCCCTGGGGCAATCAGCCCCAGCATTTT
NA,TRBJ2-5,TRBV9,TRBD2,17,CASSVAVLAGGQETQYF,TGTGCCAGCAGCGTAGCTGTGCTAGCGGGAGGTCAGGAGACCCAGTACTTC
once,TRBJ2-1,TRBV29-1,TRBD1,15,CSVASTGGAGNEQFF,TGCAGCGTAGCCAGTACAGGGGGCGCGGGGAATGAGCAGTTCTTC
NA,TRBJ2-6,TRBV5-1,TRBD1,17,CASSLATGGGGTNVLTF,TGCGCCAGCAGCTTGGCGACAGGGGGCGGAGGGACCAACGTCCTGACTTTC
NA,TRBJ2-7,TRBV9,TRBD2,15,CASSVSDVGGYEQYF,TGTGCCAGCAGCGTTAGTGATGTGGGAGGGTACGAGCAGTACTTC
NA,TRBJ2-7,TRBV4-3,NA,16,CASSQEWRSHSYEQYF,TGCGCCAGCAGCCAAGAATGGCGCTCGCACTCCTACGAGCAGTACTTC
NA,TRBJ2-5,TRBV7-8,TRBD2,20,CASSSKRGTSGGVYQETQYF,TGTGCCAGCAGCTCGAAACGAGGGACTAGCGGGGGTGTTTACCAAGAGACCCAGTACTTC
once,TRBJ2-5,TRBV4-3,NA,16,CASSQVYGNTQETQYF,TGCGCCAGCAGCCAAGTTTACGGCAACACCCAAGAGACCCAGTACTTC
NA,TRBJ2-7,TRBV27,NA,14,CASSPLAGTGEQYF,TGTGCCAGCAGTCCACTAGCCGGGACGGGCGAGCAGTACTTC
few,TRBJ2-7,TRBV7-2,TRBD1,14,CASSLQGVSSEQYF,TGTGCCAGCAGCTTACAGGGGGTATCTTCCGAGCAGTACTTC
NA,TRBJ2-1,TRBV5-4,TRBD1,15,CASSKVGTGVNEQFF,TGTGCCAGCAGCAAAGTTGGGACAGGGGTCAATGAGCAGTTCTTC
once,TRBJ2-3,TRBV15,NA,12,CATSREADTQYF,TGTGCCACCAGCAGAGAGGCAGATACGCAGTATTTT
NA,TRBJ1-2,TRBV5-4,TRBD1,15,CASSLGGQGDYGYTF,TGTGCCAGCAGCTTGGGGGGACAGGGGGACTATGGCTACACCTTC
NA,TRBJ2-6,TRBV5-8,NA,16,CASSLVVGSGANVLTF,TGTGCCAGCAGCTTGGTTGTTGGTTCCGGGGCCAACGTCCTGACTTTC
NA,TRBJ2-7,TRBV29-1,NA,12,CSVKDSPYEQYF,TGCAGCGTCAAAGACAGCCCCTACGAGCAGTACTTC
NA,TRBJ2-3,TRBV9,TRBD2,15,CASTRTSGSTDTQYF,TGTGCCAGCACCCGGACTAGCGGGAGCACAGATACGCAGTATTTT
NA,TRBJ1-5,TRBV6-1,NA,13,CASSQGNNQPQHF,TGTGCCAGCAGCCAGGGGAATAATCAGCCCCAGCATTTT
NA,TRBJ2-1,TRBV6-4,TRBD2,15,CASSDTSGAYNEQFF,TGTGCCAGCAGTGACACTAGCGGGGCCTACAATGAGCAGTTCTTC